This T cell receptor (beta chain) comes out of a study of T-cell memory formation after mild COVID-19. Study summary: Clusters were largely donor specific.

From the 5' RACE reads, TCRdb called clonotypes with MiXCR, one entry per CDR3 protein. The sample includes 200,000 or so distinct CDR3 sequences, 16% of them seen just once. Between the trimmed V and J ends, which lost 5 bases and 4 bases, there was a span of 11 bases. The CDR3 runs 12 residues. Per the germline V gene, CDR1 is DFQATT and CDR2 is SNEGSKA (reference sequence). This rearrangement joins TRBV20-1 to TRBJ1-1, with D possibly being TRBD1 (6 bases). Sample: PBMCs or a T cell subset sorted from them (not recorded which). The receptor comes from an adult woman who had mild COVID-19 (a few samples of this study predate the infection). Cell type and time point are not known. In DNA form, the CDR3 reads TGCAGTGCTTATCAGGGGCCCACTGAAGCTTTCTTT. Amino acid sequence: CSAYQGPTEAFF.